This section outlines one TCR beta chain sequence together with its context. This sample's treatment: oral pan-JAK inhibitor, 5-10 mg twice daily. This specimen comes from a study of CD8+ T cells in alopecia areata. V lost 0 bases and J lost 3, with 11 bases in between. The germline V gene encodes CDR1 LGHNA and CDR2 YSLEER. The CDR3 contains 16 residues. RNA was isolated and reverse transcribed to cDNA, the sequencing template. The method was immunoSEQ multiplex PCR; TCRdb's version includes in-frame clones alone and lacks a portion of them. The sample includes about 150,000 clones, 55% to 75% of them seen just once.

The chain is built from TRBV4-3 and TRBJ2-2; D assignment may be TRBD1 or TRBD2 (5 bases each). The sample in question was CD4+ T cells sorted from blood, obtained at week 4, from a patient treated with tofacitinib. This TCR came from a human donor with alopecia areata. Here the CDR3 reads CASSQEGVTYTGELFF. CDR3 coding DNA: TGCGCCAGCAGCCAAGAGGGGGTAACTTACACCGGGGAGCTGTTTTTT.